A selection of T cell receptor beta chains follows, all from one sample in a study of T-cell memory formation after mild COVID-19. MiXCR, applied by TCRdb to the 5' RACE reads, yields one record per CDR3 protein. Seen here are about 360,000 distinct CDR3 sequences, approximately 15% observed once, and the top ten hold 22%. What was sequenced was PBMCs or a T cell subset sorted from them (not recorded which). These receptors were obtained from a man between 18 and 35 years old who had mild COVID-19 (a few samples of this study predate the infection). Cell type and time point are not known. CDR3s leave out the opening cysteine and the closing phenylalanine or tryptophan. Clone size is given for some rows only: seen once, a few or many times, or a class if the clone is expanded.

j_gene	abundance	len	v_gene	CDR3aa
TRBJ2-2	few	14	TRBV7-2	ASSPPGAGDPGELF
TRBJ2-6	many	15	TRBV20-1	SARVGGPRSGANVLT
TRBJ2-1	few	10	TRBV29-1	SVEIGYNEQF
TRBJ1-1	many	11	TRBV12-3/TRBV12-4	ASSTGEGTEAF
TRBJ1-6	NA	11	TRBV5-6	ASSFVPGSPLH
TRBJ2-1	NA	11	TRBV20-1	SAILAGTNEQF
TRBJ1-5	few	13	TRBV5-1	ASSLAPDSNQPQH
TRBJ2-2	many	14	TRBV4-1	ASSQLRDPRLGKLF
TRBJ2-1	NA	14	TRBV5-1	ASSPVQGVPYNEQF
TRBJ2-1	few	12	TRBV7-9	ASSSLAGQNEQF
TRBJ1-3	many	11	TRBV12-3/TRBV12-4	ASSFIGGNTIY
TRBJ2-1	NA	13	TRBV24-1	ATSDAPGRKDEQF
TRBJ1-1	NA	12	TRBV20-1	SASDSGGFTEAF
TRBJ2-7	few	11	TRBV5-1	ASSLSISYEQY
TRBJ2-7	many	13	TRBV12-3/TRBV12-4	ASSLTGGVTYEQY
TRBJ2-2	once	13	TRBV5-4	ASTSPGQGRGELF
TRBJ1-2	NA	15	TRBV9	ASSVVVGQGGFYGYT